This entry lists 11 T cell receptor beta chains sequenced from one sample in a study of blood T cell repertoires in COVID-19. The protocol was immunoSEQ multiplex PCR, while the TCRdb copy is restricted to in-frame clones and leaves out a portion. The sample shows about 200,000 clones, 84% of them seen only once. What was sequenced was peripheral blood. These receptor sequences come from a human donor in a cohort sampled during active COVID-19.

In DNA, the CDR3 is TGTGCCAGCAGCAAAGATGGGGGCGGACCCTACTGTGCTAGCACAGATACGCAGTATTTT. Residues: CASSKDGGGPYCASTDTQYF. The chain is built from TRBV21-1 and TRBJ2-3; TRBD1, the table's D call, lacks a check against the DNA. TRBV21-1 is reported as a pseudogene. This CDR3 has 20 residues.

The chain recombines TRBV11-2 with TRBJ2-2; D gene ambiguous. The CDR3 has 12 residues. V was clipped by 5 bases and J by 7 bases, with 8 bases between them. CDR1 SGHAT and CDR2 FQNNGV come from the germline V gene. CDR3 sequence: CASSLLSGELFF. CDR3 nucleotide sequence: TGTGCCAGCAGCCTGCTTAGCGGGGAGCTGTTTTTT.

This chain's CDR3 is CASSPDRGNSPLHF. DNA of the CDR3: TGTGCCAGCAGTCCTGACAGGGGGAATTCACCCCTCCACTTT. The chain links TRBV7-9 to TRBJ1-6; 9 nucleotides match TRBD1. The germline gives CDR1 SEHNR, CDR2 FQNEAQ (reference sequence). The CDR3 runs to 14 residues. After removal of 6 bases from V and 7 bases from J, the junction contained 4 bases not matched to a gene. The variable domain in full, completed from reference TRBV7-9 and TRBJ1-6, reads DTGVSQNPRHKITKRGQNVTFRCDPISEHNRLYWYRQTLGQGPEFLTYFQNEAQLEKSRLLSDRFSAERPKGSFSTLEIQRTEQGDSAMYLCASSPDRGNSPLHFGNGTRLTVT.

This clone appeared a single time. The chain carries TRBV30 and TRBJ2-3; D ambiguous. CDR3 length: 12 residues. V lost 6 bases and J lost 1, with 8 bases in between. Germline assignment: CDR1 GTSNPN and CDR2 SVGIG (reference sequence). CDR3 DNA sequence: TGTGCCTGCACCAGCGGCACAGATACGCAGTATTTT. Amino acid sequence: CACTSGTDTQYF.

This clone was recorded once. The V and J genes are TRBV10-3 and TRBJ2-2, with D perhaps matching TRBD1 (6 bases). Germline V gene sequence: CDR1 ENHRY, CDR2 SYGVKD. The ends were cut back, 4 bases at V and 6 bases at J, with 12 bases in the middle. The CDR3 sequence is 14 residues long. The DNA of the CDR3 is TGTGCCATCAGTGGAAGACAGGCCCCCGGGGAGCTGTTTTTT. Translation gives CAISGRQAPGELFF.

V gene TRBV18 combines with J gene TRBJ1-6; D not resolved. The germline V gene has CDR1 KGHSH and CDR2 LQKENI. CDR3 size: 16 residues. The V end was cut by 3 bases, the J end by 7 bases, with 16 bases between. Here the CDR3 DNA reads TGTGCCAGCTCACCCGCAACTCTCGGTTACAATTCACCCCTCCACTTT. It yields the protein CASSPATLGYNSPLHF.

The chain employs TRBV7-9 and TRBJ1-2; 8 nucleotides align to TRBD1. V was clipped by 5 bases and J by 6 bases; unmatched bases: 8. CDR3 length: 14 residues. Germline CDR1 is SEHNR and CDR2 is FQNEAQ (reference sequence). CDR3 DNA sequence: TGTGCCAGCAGCCTCAGACAGGGGAGGGATGGCTACACCTTC. It yields the protein CASSLRQGRDGYTF. Full variable domain (missing parts from reference TRBV7-9 and TRBJ1-2): DTGVSQNPRHKITKRGQNVTFRCDPISEHNRLYWYRQTLGQGPEFLTYFQNEAQLEKSRLLSDRFSAERPKGSFSTLEIQRTEQGDSAMYLCASSLRQGRDGYTFGSGTRLTVV.

J is TRBJ1-5 and V is TRBV6-5, with TRBD1 matching over 9 bases. The V gene's germline CDR1 is MNHEY and CDR2 SVGAGI. V was clipped by 7 bases and J by 2 bases; unmatched bases: 6. The CDR3 totals 15 residues. The CDR3 DNA reads TGTGCCAGCAAACAGGGGGCTGGGGGCAATCAGCCCCAGCATTTT. It is translated as CASKQGAGGNQPQHF.

The CDR3 loop is CASQQGTYEQYV. CDR3 coding DNA: TGTGCCAGCCAACAGGGAACCTACGAGCAGTACGTC. The chain is built from TRBV28 and TRBJ2-7, with D possibly matching TRBD1 (6 bases). V gave up 8 bases and J gave up 2 bases, with 10 bases separating them. The CDR3 length is 12 residues. Germline V gives CDR1 MDHEN, CDR2 SYDVKM.

The genes are TRBV5-5 and TRBJ1-5, with TRBD1 matching 11 bases. Germline V gene sequence: CDR1 SGHKS, CDR2 YYEKEE (reference sequence). This CDR3 contains 16 residues. V lost 4 bases and J lost 4; bases outside the gene matches: 7. The CDR3 bases are TGTGCCAGCAGCCCTGGGACAGGGGGTGGGAATCAGCCCCAGCATTTT. This codes for CASSPGTGGGNQPQHF.

The chain carries TRBV27 and TRBJ1-6; D may be TRBD1 (5 bases). The CDR3 consists of 16 residues. V was clipped by 3 bases and J by 6 bases, with 15 bases between them. CDR1 is MNHEY, CDR2 SMNVEV, per germline (reference sequence). CDR3 DNA: TGTGCCAGCAGTTTTTTCTCTGGGGCCGCTAATTCACCCCTCCACTTT. Translated: CASSFFSGAANSPLHF.